The present entry profiles one T cell receptor beta chain with its context. This entry is derived from a study of blood T cell repertoires in COVID-19. About the research overall: COVID-19 samples, acute and convalescent, were from the United States, Italy and Spain. The cDNA or gDNA used as material had been derived from T cells, B-cell-depleted T cells, or PBMCs.

Germline CDR1 reads MNHEY; CDR2 reads SMNVEV (reference sequence). The CDR3 runs to 15 residues. Trimming at V came to 8 bases and at J to 3 bases, leaving 13 bases not matched to a gene. In the authors' methods: Reference gene primer amplification in the assay estimated nucleated cell counts. Method: immunoSEQ multiplex PCR; TCRdb's copy keeps in-frame clones and lacks some. V, J and clone size derive from that table, while D and trimming were established from the DNA sequence. The sample lists 200,000 or so clones; roughly 80% were seen once. The rearrangement links TRBV27 to TRBJ2-7, with TRBD2 matching 7 bases. This TCR came from a man in his sixties with active or convalescent COVID-19. Input material: peripheral blood. The CDR3 DNA is TGTGCCAGCCGGGGGGAGAGTATGTGTTACTACGAGCAGTACTTC. Its translation: CASRGESMCYYEQYF.